This T cell receptor (beta chain) appears in the sequencing data of a study of T-cell memory formation after mild COVID-19. Overall study context: The study found TCR clusters largely donor specific.

TCRdb reanalysed the 5' RACE reads using MiXCR and keeps one entry per CDR3 protein. The sample lists 400,000 or so distinct CDR3 sequences; about 19% were seen once. Regarding the study as a whole: CM and EM subsets held most contracting CD4+ clones; EMRA held CD8+ ones. Later expanders leaned CD4+, whereas clones that contracted between day 15 and 85 were balanced CD4/CD8.

Of note for this clonotype: Its matching antigen is unknown.

The germline V gene encodes CDR1 SEHNR and CDR2 FQNEAQ (reference sequence). This CDR3 spans 16 amino acids. V was clipped by 5 bases and J by 1 base, with 16 bases between them. The V call is TRBV7-9, the J call TRBJ2-3, with D possibly being TRBD1 or TRBD2 (7 bases each). This TCR was sampled from an adult woman who had mild COVID-19 (a few samples of this study predate the infection). Cell type and time point are not known. Sample: PBMCs or a T cell subset sorted from them (not recorded which). CDR3 nucleotides: TGTGCCAGCAGCGCATCGACAGGGAGGGGCACAGATACGCAGTATTTT. Amino acids: CASSASTGRGTDTQYF.